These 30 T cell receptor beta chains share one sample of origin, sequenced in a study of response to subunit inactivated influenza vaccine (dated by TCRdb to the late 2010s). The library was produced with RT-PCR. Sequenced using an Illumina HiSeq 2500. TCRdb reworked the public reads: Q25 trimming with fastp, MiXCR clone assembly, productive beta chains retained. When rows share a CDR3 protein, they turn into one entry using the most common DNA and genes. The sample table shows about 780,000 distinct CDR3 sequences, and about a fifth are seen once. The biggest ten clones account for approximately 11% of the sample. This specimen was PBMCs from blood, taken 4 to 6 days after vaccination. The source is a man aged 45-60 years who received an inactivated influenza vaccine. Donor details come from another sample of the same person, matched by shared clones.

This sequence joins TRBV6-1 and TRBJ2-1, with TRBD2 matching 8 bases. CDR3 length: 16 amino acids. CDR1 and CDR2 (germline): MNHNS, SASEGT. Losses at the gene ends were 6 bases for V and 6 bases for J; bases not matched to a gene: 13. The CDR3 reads CASRAIAGLGGNEQFF. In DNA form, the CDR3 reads TGTGCCAGCAGGGCGATAGCGGGACTAGGAGGCAATGAGCAGTTCTTC.

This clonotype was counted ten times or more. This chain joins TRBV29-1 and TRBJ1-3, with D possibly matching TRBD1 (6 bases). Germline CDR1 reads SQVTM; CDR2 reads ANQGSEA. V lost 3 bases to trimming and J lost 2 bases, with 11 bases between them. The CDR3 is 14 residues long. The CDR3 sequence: CSVEYGTTGNTIYF. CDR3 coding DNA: TGCAGCGTTGAGTACGGGACAACTGGAAACACCATATATTTT.

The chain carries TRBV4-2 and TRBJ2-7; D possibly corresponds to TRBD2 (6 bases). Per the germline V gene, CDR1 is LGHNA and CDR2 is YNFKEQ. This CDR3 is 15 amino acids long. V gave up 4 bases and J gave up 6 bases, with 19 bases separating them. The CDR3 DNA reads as TGTGCCAGCAGCCCAAGGCTTGTCGGGGGAGGCGAGCAGTACTTC. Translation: CASSPRLVGGGEQYF.

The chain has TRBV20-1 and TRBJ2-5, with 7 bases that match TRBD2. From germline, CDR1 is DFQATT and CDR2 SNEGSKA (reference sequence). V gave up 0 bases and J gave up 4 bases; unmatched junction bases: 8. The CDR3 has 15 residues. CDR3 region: CSARDWRENTETQYF. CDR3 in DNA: TGCAGTGCTAGAGATTGGCGGGAGAATACAGAGACCCAGTACTTC.

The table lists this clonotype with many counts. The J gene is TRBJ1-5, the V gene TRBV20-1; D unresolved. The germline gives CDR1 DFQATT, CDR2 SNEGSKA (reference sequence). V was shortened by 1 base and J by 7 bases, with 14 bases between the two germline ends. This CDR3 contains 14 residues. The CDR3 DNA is TGCAGTGCTAGAGGTACAGTAGGTAGCCAGCCCCAGCATTTT. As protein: CSARGTVGSQPQHF.

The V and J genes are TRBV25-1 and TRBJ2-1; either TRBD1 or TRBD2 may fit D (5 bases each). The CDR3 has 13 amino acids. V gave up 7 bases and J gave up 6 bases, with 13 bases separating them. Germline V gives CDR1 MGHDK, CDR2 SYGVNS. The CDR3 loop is CASMPTGTNEQFF. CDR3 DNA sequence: TGTGCCAGCATGCCGACCGGGACCAATGAGCAGTTCTTC.

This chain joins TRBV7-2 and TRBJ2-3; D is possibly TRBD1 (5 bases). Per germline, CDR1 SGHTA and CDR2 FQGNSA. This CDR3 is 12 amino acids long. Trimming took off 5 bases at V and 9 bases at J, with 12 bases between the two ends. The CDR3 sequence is CASSVGVVTQYF. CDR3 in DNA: TGTGCCAGCAGCGTAGGGGTAGTAACGCAGTATTTT.

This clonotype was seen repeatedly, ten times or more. For the CDR3, the DNA is TGCAGCGTTGCCGGGACAGGGAATGACTATGGCTACACCTTC. This translates into CSVAGTGNDYGYTF. The chain recombines TRBV29-1 with TRBJ1-2, with 9 bases fitting TRBD1. The CDR3 is 14 amino acids. Per the germline V gene, CDR1 is SQVTM and CDR2 is ANQGSEA. V lost 4 bases, J lost 3 bases, and 6 bases stayed unmatched.

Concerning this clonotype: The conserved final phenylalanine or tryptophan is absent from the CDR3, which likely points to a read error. In DNA form, the CDR3 reads TGTGCCACCAGCAGAGATTTGGGGTCCAATAGCGGGGGGGCTGCAGATACGCAGTATTCT. Amino acids: CATSRDLGSNSGGAADTQYS. This rearrangement joins TRBV15 to TRBJ2-3; 11 nucleotides agree with TRBD2. Per the germline V gene, CDR1 is LNHNV and CDR2 is YYDKDF (reference sequence). CDR3 length: 20 residues. The V gene end was trimmed by 0 bases and the J gene end by 4 bases; junction bases not matched to a gene: 15.

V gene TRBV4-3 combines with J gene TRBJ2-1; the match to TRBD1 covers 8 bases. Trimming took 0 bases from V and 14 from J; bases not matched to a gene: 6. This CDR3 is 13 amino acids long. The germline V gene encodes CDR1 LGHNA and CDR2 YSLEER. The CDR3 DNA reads TGCGCCAGCAGCCAAGATAATAACAGGGGGGAGTTCTTC. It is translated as CASSQDNNRGEFF.

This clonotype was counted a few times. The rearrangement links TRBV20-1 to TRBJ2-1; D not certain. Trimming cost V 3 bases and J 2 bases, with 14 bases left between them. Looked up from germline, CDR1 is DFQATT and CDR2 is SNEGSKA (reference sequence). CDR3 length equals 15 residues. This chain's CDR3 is CSARFMGGTYNEQFF. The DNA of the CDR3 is TGCAGTGCTAGGTTCATGGGCGGTACCTACAATGAGCAGTTCTTC.

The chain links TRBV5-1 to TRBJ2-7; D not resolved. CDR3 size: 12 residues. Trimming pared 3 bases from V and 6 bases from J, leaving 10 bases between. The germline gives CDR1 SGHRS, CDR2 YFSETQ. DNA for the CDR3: TGCGCCAGCAGCTCGTCCCTACGCGAGCAGTACTTC. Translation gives CASSSSLREQYF.

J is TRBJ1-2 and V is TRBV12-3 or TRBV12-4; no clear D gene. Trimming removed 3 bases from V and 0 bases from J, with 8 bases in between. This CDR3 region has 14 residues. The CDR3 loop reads CASSLTVANYGYTF. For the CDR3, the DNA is TGTGCCAGCAGTTTGACCGTGGCTAACTATGGCTACACCTTC.

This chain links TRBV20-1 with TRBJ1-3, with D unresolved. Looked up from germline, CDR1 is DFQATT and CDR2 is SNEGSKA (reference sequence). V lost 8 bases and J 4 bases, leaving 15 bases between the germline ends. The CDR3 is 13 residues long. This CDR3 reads CSLRRKTGNTIYF. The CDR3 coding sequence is TGCAGTCTTCGCCGGAAGACAGGAAACACCATATATTTT.

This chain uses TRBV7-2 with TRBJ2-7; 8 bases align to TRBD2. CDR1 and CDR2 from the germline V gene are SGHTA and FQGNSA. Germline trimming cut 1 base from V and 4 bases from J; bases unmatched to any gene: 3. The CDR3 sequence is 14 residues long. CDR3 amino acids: CASSLGREEYEQYF. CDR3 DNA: TGTGCCAGCAGCTTAGGGCGGGAGGAGTACGAGCAGTACTTC.

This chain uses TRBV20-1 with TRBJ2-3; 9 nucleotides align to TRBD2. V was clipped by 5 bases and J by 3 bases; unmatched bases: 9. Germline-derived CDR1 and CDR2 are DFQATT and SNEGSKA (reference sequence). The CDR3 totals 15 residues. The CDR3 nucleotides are TGCAGTGCTCAGACTCTAGCGGGATCGACAGATACGCAGTATTTT. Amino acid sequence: CSAQTLAGSTDTQYF.

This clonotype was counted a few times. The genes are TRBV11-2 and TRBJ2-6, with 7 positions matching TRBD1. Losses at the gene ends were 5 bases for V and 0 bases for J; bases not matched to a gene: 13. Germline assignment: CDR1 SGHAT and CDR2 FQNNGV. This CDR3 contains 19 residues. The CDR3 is CASSVTPGQLISGANVLTF. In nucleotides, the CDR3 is TGTGCCAGCAGCGTTACTCCGGGACAGCTTATCTCTGGGGCCAACGTCCTGACTTTC.

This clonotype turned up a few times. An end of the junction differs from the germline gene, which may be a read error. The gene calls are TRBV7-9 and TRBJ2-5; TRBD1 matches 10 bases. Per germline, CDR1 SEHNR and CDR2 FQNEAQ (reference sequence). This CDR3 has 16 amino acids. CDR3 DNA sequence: TGTTCCAGCAGCTTATCGGGACAGGGGCATGGGGAGACCCAGTACTTC. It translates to CSSSLSGQGHGETQYF. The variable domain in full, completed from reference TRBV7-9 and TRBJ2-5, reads DTGVSQNPRHKITKRGQNVTFRCDPISEHNRLYWYRQTLGQGPEFLTYFQNEAQLEKSRLLSDRFSAERPKGSFSTLEIQRTEQGDSAMYLCSSSLSGQGHGETQYFGPGTRLLVL.

The CDR3 loop is CSADQTGGEDEQYF. CDR3 DNA: TGCAGTGCGGACCAGACAGGGGGCGAGGACGAGCAGTACTTC. This chain links TRBV20-1 with TRBJ2-7; 10 nucleotides line up with TRBD1. J was trimmed by 5 bases and V by 6 bases; bases with no gene match: 10. This CDR3 contains 14 residues. CDR1 and CDR2 (germline): DFQATT, SNEGSKA (reference sequence).

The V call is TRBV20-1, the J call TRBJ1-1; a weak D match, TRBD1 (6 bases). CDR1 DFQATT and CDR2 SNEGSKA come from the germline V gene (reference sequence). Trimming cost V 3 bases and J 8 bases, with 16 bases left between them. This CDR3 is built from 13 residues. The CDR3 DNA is TGCAGTGCTAGGCCGGCCGGCGGGACAGAAGCTTTCTTT. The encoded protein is CSARPAGGTEAFF.

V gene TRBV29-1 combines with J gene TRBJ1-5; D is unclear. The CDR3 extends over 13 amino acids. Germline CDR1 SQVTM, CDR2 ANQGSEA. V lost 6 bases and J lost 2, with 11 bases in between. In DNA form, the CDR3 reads TGCAGCGTAACAAAAGGGCGCAATCAGCCCCAGCATTTT. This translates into CSVTKGRNQPQHF.

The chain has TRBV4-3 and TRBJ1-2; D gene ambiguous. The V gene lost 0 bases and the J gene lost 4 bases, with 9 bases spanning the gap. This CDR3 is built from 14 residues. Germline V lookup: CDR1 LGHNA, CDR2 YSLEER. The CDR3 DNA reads TGCGCCAGCAGCCAAGATGCCGGACGCTATGGCTACACCTTC. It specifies CASSQDAGRYGYTF.

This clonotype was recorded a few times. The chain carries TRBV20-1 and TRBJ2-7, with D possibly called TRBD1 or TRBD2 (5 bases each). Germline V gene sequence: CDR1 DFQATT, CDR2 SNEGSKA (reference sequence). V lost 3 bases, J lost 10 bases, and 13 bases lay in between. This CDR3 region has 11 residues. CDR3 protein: CSARETGRQYF. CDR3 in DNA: TGCAGTGCTAGGGAGACGGGGCGACAGTACTTC.

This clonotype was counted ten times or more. Here the CDR3 reads CASSRPRTGPHIQYF. The CDR3 DNA reads TGTGCCAGCAGCCGCCCCCGGACAGGGCCGCACATTCAGTACTTC. The rearrangement links TRBV7-8 to TRBJ2-4; the match to TRBD1 covers 8 bases. Germline loops: CDR1 SGHVS, CDR2 FQNEAQ. This CDR3 is built from 15 residues. Unmatched junction bases numbered 11, after V lost 5 bases and J lost 8 bases.

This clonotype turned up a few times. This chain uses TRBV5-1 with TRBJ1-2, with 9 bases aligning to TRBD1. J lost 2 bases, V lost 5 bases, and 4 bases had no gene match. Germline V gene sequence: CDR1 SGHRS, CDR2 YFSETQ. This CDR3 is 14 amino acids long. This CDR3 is CASRATGGNYGYTF. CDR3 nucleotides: TGCGCCAGCAGGGCCACAGGGGGCAACTATGGCTACACCTTC.

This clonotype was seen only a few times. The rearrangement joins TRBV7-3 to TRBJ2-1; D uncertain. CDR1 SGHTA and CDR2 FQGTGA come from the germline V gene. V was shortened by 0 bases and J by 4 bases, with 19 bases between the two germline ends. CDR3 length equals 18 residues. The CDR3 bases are TGTGCCAGCAGCTTAACTCCGCCGGTGGGCATATCTTACAATGAGCAGTTCTTC. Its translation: CASSLTPPVGISYNEQFF.

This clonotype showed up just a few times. The CDR3 spells CASSKVGQVSYEQYF. The CDR3 DNA reads as TGTGCCAGCAGCAAAGTGGGACAGGTTTCCTACGAGCAGTACTTC. The chain has TRBV21-1 and TRBJ2-7; whether TRBD1, the table's D call, matches the DNA was not checked. TRBV21-1 is a pseudogene locus. The CDR3 sequence is 15 residues long.

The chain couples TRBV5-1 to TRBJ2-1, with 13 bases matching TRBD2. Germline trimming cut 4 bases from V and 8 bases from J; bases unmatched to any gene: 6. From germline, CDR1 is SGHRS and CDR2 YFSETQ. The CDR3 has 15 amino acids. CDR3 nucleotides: TGCGCCAGCAGCCCACTAGCGGGGGGGCCGGATGAGCAGTTCTTC. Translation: CASSPLAGGPDEQFF.

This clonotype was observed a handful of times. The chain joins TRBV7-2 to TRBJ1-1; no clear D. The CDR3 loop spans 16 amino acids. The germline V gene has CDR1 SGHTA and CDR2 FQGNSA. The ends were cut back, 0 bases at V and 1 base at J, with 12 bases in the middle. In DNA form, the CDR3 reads TGTGCCAGCAGCTTAGCGAGCAACAGAGAGAACACTGAAGCTTTCTTT. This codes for CASSLASNRENTEAFF.

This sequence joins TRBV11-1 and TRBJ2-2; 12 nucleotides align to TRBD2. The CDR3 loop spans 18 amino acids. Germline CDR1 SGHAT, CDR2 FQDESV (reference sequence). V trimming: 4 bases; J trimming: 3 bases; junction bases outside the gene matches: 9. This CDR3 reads CASSSQTSGGGYTGELFF. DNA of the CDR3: TGTGCCAGCAGCTCACAGACTAGCGGGGGAGGATACACCGGGGAGCTGTTTTTT.